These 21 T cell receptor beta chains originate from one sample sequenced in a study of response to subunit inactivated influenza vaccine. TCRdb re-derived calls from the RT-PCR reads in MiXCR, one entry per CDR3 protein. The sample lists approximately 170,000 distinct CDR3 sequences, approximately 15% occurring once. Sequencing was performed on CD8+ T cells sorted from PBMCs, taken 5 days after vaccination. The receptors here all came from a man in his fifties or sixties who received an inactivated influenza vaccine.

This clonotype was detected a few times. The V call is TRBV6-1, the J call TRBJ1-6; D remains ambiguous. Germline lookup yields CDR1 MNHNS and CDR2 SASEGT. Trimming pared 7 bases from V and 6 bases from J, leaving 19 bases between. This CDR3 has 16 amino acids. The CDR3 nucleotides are TGTGCCAGCATATGTACAGTTCTGTATTTTAATTCACCCCTCCACTTT. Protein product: CASICTVLYFNSPLHF.

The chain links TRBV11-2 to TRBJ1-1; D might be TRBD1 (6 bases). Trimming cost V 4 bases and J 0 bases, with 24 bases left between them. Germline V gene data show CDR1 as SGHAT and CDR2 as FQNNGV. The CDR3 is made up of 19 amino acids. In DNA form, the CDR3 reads TGTGCCAGCAGCTCTCGGAGGTGGACTAGGGAGGGGGTGAACACTGAAGCTTTCTTT. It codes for CASSSRRWTREGVNTEAFF.

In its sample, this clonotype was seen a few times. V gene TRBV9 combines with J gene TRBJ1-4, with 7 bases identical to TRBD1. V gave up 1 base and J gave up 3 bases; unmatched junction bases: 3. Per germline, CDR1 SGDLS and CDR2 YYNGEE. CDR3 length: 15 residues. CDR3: CASSVQGTANEKLFF. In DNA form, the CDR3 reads TGTGCCAGCAGCGTACAGGGGACAGCTAATGAAAAACTGTTTTTT.

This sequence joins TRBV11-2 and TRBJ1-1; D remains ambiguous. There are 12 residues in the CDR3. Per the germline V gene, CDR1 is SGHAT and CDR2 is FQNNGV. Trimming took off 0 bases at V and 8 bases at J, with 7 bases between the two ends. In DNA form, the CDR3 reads TGTGCCAGCAGCTTAGAGACAACCGAAGCTTTCTTT. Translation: CASSLETTEAFF.

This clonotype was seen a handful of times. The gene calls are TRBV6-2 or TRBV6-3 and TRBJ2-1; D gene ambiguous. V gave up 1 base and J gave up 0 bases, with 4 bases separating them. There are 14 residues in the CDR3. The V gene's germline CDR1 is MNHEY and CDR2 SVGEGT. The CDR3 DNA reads TGTGCCAGCAGTTACTTACCCTCCTACAATGAGCAGTTCTTC. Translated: CASSYLPSYNEQFF.

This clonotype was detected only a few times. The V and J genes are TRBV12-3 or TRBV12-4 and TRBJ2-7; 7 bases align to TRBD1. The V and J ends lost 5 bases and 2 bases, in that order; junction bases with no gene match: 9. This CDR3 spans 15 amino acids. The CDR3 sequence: CASSPRTGSTYEQYF. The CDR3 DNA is TGTGCCAGCAGTCCCCGGACAGGATCCACCTACGAGCAGTACTTC.

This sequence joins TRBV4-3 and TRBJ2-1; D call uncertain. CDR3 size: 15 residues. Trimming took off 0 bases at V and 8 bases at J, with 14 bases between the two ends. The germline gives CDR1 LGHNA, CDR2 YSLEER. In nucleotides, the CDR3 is TGCGCCAGCAGCCAAGATGAGACTGCAATGGATGAGCAGTTCTTC. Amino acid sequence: CASSQDETAMDEQFF.

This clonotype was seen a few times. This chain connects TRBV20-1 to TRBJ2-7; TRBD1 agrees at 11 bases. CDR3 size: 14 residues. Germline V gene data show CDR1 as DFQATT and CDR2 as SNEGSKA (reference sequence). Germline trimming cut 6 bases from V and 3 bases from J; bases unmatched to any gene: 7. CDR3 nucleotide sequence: TGCAGTGCCAGGGGACAGGGGGAAATCTACGAGCAGTACTTC. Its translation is CSARGQGEIYEQYF.

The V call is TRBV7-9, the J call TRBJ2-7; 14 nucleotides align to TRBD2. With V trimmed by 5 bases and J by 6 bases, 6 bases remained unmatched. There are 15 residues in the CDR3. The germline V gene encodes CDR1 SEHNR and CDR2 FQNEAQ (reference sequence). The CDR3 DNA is TGTGCCAGCAGCCCCGGACTAGCGGGAGGTTCCGAGCAGTACTTC. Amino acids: CASSPGLAGGSEQYF.

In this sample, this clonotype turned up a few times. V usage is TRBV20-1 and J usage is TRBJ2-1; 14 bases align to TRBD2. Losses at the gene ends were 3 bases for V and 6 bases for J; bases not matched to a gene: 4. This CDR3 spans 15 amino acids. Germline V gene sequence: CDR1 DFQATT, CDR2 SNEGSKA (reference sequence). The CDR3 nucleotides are TGCAGTGCTAGGTCGACTAGCGGGAGGGTCAATGAGCAGTTCTTC. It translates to CSARSTSGRVNEQFF.

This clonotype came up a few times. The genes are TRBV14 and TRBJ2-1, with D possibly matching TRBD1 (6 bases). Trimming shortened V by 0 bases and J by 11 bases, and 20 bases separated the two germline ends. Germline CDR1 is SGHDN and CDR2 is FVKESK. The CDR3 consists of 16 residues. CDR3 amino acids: CASSQDLGGPRAKQFF. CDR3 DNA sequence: TGTGCCAGCAGCCAAGATCTTGGGGGCCCGAGGGCTAAGCAGTTCTTC.

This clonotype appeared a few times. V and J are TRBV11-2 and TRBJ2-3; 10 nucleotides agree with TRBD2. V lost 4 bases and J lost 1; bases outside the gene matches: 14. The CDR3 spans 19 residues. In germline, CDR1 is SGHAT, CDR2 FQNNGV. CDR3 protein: CASSSRVASGGRRTDTQYF. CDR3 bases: TGTGCCAGCAGCTCCCGGGTGGCTAGCGGGGGCCGGCGCACAGATACGCAGTATTTT.

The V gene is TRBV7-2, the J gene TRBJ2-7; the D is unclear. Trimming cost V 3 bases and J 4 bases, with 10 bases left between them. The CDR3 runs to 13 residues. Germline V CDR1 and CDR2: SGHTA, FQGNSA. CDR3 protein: CASSLTQEYEQYF. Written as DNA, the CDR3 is TGTGCCAGCAGCTTGACGCAGGAATACGAGCAGTACTTC.

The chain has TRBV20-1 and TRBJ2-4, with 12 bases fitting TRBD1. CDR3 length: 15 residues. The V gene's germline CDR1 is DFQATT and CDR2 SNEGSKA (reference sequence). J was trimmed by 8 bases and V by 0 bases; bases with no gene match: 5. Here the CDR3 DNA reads TGCAGTGCTAGAGATATGGGACAGGGGGCGGACATTCAGTACTTC. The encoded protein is CSARDMGQGADIQYF.

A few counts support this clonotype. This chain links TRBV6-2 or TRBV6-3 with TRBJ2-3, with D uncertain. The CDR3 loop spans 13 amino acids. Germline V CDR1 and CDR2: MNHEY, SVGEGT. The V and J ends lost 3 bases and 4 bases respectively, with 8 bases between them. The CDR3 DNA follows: TGTGCCAGCAGTTATTATATGTCAGATACGCAGTATTTT. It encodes CASSYYMSDTQYF.

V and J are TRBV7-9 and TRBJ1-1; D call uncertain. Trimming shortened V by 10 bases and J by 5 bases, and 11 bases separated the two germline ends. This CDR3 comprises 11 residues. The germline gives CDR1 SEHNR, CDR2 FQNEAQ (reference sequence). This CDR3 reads CATFGVTEAFF. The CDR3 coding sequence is TGTGCCACCTTCGGAGTAACTGAAGCTTTCTTT.

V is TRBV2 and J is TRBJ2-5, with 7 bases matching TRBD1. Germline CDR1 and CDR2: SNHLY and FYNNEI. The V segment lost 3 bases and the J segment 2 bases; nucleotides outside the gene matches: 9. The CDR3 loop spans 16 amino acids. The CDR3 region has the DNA TGTGCCAGCAGTGACAGGGGGACAGTCCCTCAAGAGACCCAGTACTTC. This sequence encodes CASSDRGTVPQETQYF.

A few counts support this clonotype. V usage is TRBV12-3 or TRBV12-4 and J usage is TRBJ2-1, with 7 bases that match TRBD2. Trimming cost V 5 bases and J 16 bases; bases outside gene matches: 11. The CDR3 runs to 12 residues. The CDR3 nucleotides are TGTGCCAGCAGTCACACCGGACTAGAAGGTTTCTTC. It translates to CASSHTGLEGFF.

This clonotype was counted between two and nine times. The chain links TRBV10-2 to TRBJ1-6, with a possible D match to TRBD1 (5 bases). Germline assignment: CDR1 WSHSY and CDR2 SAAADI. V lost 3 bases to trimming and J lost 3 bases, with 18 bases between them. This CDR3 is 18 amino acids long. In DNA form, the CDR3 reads TGCGCCAGCAGTGACCCCGTTTCCGAGACAGACTATAATTCACCCCTCCACTTT. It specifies CASSDPVSETDYNSPLHF.

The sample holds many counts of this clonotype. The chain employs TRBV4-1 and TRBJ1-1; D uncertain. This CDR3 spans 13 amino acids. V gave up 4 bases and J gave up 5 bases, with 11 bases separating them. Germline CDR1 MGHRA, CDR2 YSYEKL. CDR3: CASSRKDLTEAFF. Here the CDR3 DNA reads TGCGCCAGCAGCCGGAAAGACCTGACTGAAGCTTTCTTT.

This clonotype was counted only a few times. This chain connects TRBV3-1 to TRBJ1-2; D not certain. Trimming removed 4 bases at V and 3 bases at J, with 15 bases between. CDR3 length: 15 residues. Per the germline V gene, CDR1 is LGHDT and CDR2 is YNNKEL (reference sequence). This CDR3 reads CASSPWDAEHYGYTF. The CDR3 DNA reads TGTGCCAGCAGCCCCTGGGATGCAGAGCACTATGGCTACACCTTC.